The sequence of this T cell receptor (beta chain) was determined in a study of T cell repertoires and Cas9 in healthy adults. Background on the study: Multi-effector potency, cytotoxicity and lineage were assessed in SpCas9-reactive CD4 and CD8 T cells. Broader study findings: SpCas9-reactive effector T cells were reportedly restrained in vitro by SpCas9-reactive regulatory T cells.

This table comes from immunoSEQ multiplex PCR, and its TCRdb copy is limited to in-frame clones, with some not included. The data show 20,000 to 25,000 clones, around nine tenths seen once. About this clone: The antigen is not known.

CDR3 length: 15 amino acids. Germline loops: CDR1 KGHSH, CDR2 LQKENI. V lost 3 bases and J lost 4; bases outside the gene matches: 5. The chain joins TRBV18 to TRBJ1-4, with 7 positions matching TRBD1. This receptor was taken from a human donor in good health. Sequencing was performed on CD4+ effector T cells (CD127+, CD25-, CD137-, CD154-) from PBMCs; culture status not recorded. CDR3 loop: CASSPQTGYNEKLFF. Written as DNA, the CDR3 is TGTGCCAGCTCACCCCAGACAGGGTATAATGAAAAACTGTTTTTT.